These 18 T cell receptor beta chains came from one sample sequenced in a study of spatial heterogeneity in lung cancer. Time point described: sample taken at primary tumor resection. Points from the study as a whole: How many expanded intratumoral alpha and beta TCRs were present tracked the tumor mutation count, which was a count of nonsynonymous mutations.

TCRdb ran MiXCR on the 5' RACE reads and lists one entry per CDR3 protein. The sample consists of 20,000 to 25,000 distinct CDR3 sequences, 8% to 10% of them appearing once. Their cognate antigens are unknown. This specimen was lung tumor tissue, taken at surgery. These receptors were obtained from a male donor with early-stage non-small cell lung cancer.

This clonotype was counted at least ten times. The rearrangement links TRBV10-3 to TRBJ2-7, with TRBD1 matching over 9 bases. V gave up 3 bases and J gave up 3 bases; unmatched junction bases: 3. The length of the CDR3 is 14 residues. The germline gives CDR1 ENHRY, CDR2 SYGVKD. The CDR3 DNA is TGTGCCATCAGTGACAAGGGACAGGGCTACGAGCAGTACTTC. It translates to CAISDKGQGYEQYF.

This clonotype was observed at least ten times. V is TRBV28 and J is TRBJ2-3; 9 nucleotides match TRBD2. V dropped 3 bases and J dropped 12; count of bases not matched to a gene: 7. There are 13 residues in the CDR3. In germline, CDR1 is MDHEN, CDR2 SYDVKM. For the CDR3, the DNA is TGTGCCAGCAGTTTGCCTCCGGGACTAGCTCAGTATTTT. The encoded protein is CASSLPPGLAQYF.

The table lists this clonotype with many counts. The chain is built from TRBV5-1 and TRBJ2-5, with D unresolved. Trimming took 2 bases from V and 5 from J, leaving 4 bases between them. Germline lookup yields CDR1 SGHRS and CDR2 YFSETQ. The CDR3 has 11 residues. The CDR3 region is CASSFSETQYF. The CDR3 region has the DNA TGCGCCAGCAGCTTCAGTGAGACCCAGTACTTC.

The rearrangement links TRBV7-2 to TRBJ2-4; 12 positions match TRBD2. CDR3 length: 19 amino acids. Germline CDR1 is SGHTA and CDR2 is FQGNSA. Trimming took 5 bases from V and 0 from J; bases not matched to a gene: 11. The CDR3 protein is CASSHSSGGAPGAKNIQYF. CDR3 coding DNA: TGTGCCAGCAGCCACTCTAGCGGGGGGGCCCCCGGAGCCAAAAACATTCAGTACTTC.

The sample holds many counts of this clonotype. This chain links TRBV6-6 with TRBJ2-1; D is possibly TRBD1 or TRBD2 (5 bases each). The CDR3 has 14 amino acids. Germline values: CDR1 MNHNY, CDR2 SVGAGI (reference sequence). Trimming left V 2 bases short and J 5 bases short, with 10 bases between. CDR3 coding DNA: TGTGCCAGCAGTTACGGGACGTTTGACAATGAGCAGTTCTTC. It yields the protein CASSYGTFDNEQFF.

This clonotype came up a few times. The V and J genes are TRBV5-6 and TRBJ1-4, with D perhaps TRBD1 (5 bases). V lost 4 bases to trimming and J lost 4 bases, with 11 bases between them. The germline gives CDR1 SGHDT, CDR2 YYEEEE. This CDR3 is built from 14 residues. Written as DNA, the CDR3 is TGTGCCAGCAGCAGGGACCGCCTTAATGAAAAACTGTTTTTT. The encoded protein is CASSRDRLNEKLFF. Filled out from reference TRBV5-6 and TRBJ1-4, the complete variable domain reads DAGVTQSPTHLIKTRGQQVTLRCSPKSGHDTVSWYQQALGQGPQFIFQYYEEEERQRGNFPDRFSGHQFPNYSSELNVNALLLGDSALYLCASSRDRLNEKLFFGSGTQLSVL.

This clonotype was seen more than once but under ten times. The chain couples TRBV7-2 to TRBJ1-1; no clear D. Looked up from germline, CDR1 is SGHTA and CDR2 is FQGNSA. The CDR3 contains 13 residues. The V gene lost 1 base and the J gene lost 12 bases, with 15 bases spanning the gap. CDR3 DNA: TGTGCCAGCAGCTTAGAAATACAGCAGATACCTTTCTTT. It codes for CASSLEIQQIPFF.

This clonotype was observed a handful of times. J is TRBJ2-1 and V is TRBV7-6; D call uncertain. Germline assignment: CDR1 SGHVS and CDR2 FNYEAQ. CDR3 length equals 12 residues. V lost 1 base and J lost 7, with 5 bases in between. The CDR3 here is CASSLGRNEQFF. CDR3 sequence (DNA): TGTGCCAGCAGCTTAGGACGGAATGAGCAGTTCTTC.

This clonotype was picked up many times. The V call is TRBV6-2 or TRBV6-3, the J call TRBJ2-5; the D is unclear. The CDR3 extends over 15 amino acids. Germline CDR1 MNHEY, CDR2 SVGEGT. The V end lost 2 bases, the J end lost 3 bases, and 13 bases lay between the germline ends. CDR3 loop: CASSYGLRRKETQYF. DNA of the CDR3: TGTGCCAGCAGTTACGGCCTCCGGCGGAAAGAGACCCAGTACTTC.

This rearrangement joins TRBV6-2 or TRBV6-3 to TRBJ2-3, with D possibly TRBD2 on 6 matching bases. Germline V CDR1 and CDR2: MNHEY, SVGEGT. The CDR3 covers 14 residues. Trimming shortened V by 6 bases and J by 4 bases, and 14 bases separated the two germline ends. The CDR3 region is CASSGGSRADTQYF. Here the CDR3 DNA reads TGTGCCAGCAGCGGGGGAAGTCGAGCAGATACGCAGTATTTT.

The J gene is TRBJ2-3, the V gene TRBV6-2 or TRBV6-3, with no clear D. V lost 0 bases and J 1 base, leaving 8 bases between the germline ends. This CDR3 spans 15 amino acids. Germline CDR1 is MNHEY and CDR2 is SVGEGT. The DNA for the CDR3 is TGTGCCAGCAGTTACTCGGGTTTAGGCACAGATACGCAGTATTTT. Protein: CASSYSGLGTDTQYF.

This clonotype was seen ten or more times. The chain uses TRBV7-2 and TRBJ2-7; D ambiguous. V was trimmed by 3 bases and J by 0 bases, leaving 3 bases between them. Germline V CDR1 and CDR2: SGHTA, FQGNSA. The CDR3 is 12 residues long. The DNA for the CDR3 is TGTGCCAGCAGCTTCCTCTCCTACGAGCAGTACTTC. The encoded protein is CASSFLSYEQYF.

The V and J genes are TRBV27 and TRBJ2-7; D unresolved. The CDR3 extends over 11 amino acids. The V end lost 4 bases, the J end lost 6 bases, and 7 bases lay between the germline ends. Germline V gene sequence: CDR1 MNHEY, CDR2 SMNVEV (reference sequence). In DNA form, the CDR3 reads TGTGCCAGCAGTTCCAGAGGCGAGCAGTACTTC. Amino acids: CASSSRGEQYF.

This clonotype was detected only a few times. V gene TRBV7-8 combines with J gene TRBJ2-1; 8 bases agree with TRBD2. The ends lost 5 bases at V and 3 bases at J; junction bases unmatched: 6. Per germline, CDR1 SGHVS and CDR2 FQNEAQ. This CDR3 region has 15 residues. CDR3 amino acids: CASSPGGQGYNEQFF. Written as DNA, the CDR3 is TGTGCCAGCAGCCCGGGGGGGCAGGGCTACAATGAGCAGTTCTTC.

This clonotype was counted ten times or more. The V call is TRBV6-6, the J call TRBJ1-2, with D hard to call. The CDR3 loop spans 14 amino acids. Trimming left V 9 bases short and J 3 bases short, with 17 bases between. Germline CDR1 reads MNHNY; CDR2 reads SVGAGI (reference sequence). CDR3 loop: CASGPTRRDYGYTF. In DNA form, the CDR3 reads TGTGCCAGTGGGCCTACGCGGCGAGACTATGGCTACACCTTC.

The table lists this clonotype with many counts. CDR3 residues: CASSLTPASGGYGYTF. CDR3 DNA sequence: TGCGCCAGCAGCTTGACCCCTGCTTCCGGGGGGTATGGCTACACCTTC. The J gene is TRBJ1-2, the V gene TRBV5-1; D is perhaps TRBD1 (5 bases). V shed 1 base and J shed 5 bases, with 18 bases lying between them. CDR1 SGHRS and CDR2 YFSETQ come from the germline V gene. The CDR3 runs to 16 residues.

Regarding this clonotype: A much larger clone sits a single nucleotide away, making a read error possible. V and J are TRBV12-3 or TRBV12-4 and TRBJ1-5; no clear D gene. There are 13 residues in the CDR3. CDR3 residues: CASSLRPSEPRHF. The CDR3 bases are TGTGCCAGCAGTTTGAGGCCGTCGGAGCCCCGGCATTTT.

A few counts support this clonotype. J is TRBJ1-1 and V is TRBV28; TRBD1 agrees at 8 bases. J gave up 11 bases and V 3 bases, and 8 bases lay outside the gene matches. The germline V gene has CDR1 MDHEN and CDR2 SYDVKM. The CDR3 consists of 13 residues. The CDR3: CASSLTGVGLAFF. The CDR3 bases are TGTGCCAGCAGTTTGACAGGGGTGGGTCTGGCTTTCTTT.